This record looks at one T cell receptor beta chain sequence and its context. Its antigen is currently unknown. The data were obtained in a study of chemoradiotherapy in HPV16-positive cancers. Turning to the study itself: A couple of HPV16-positive patients' cells yielded candidate HPV-specific clones and common motifs. Regarding the study as a whole: During treatment, candidate HPV-specific clones and E7-related motifs expanded in tumor. For HPV16-positive patients, expanding HPV-responsive T cells associated with longer recurrence-free survival.

CDR3 length equals 15 residues. Looked up from germline, CDR1 is LNHDA and CDR2 is SQIVND (reference sequence). V was cut by 7 bases and J by 5 bases, with 21 bases left in between. Sequenced by immunoSEQ multiplex PCR; TCRdb stores in-frame clones only, minus some. The data contain about 14,000 clones, about 92% of them singletons. Repeated repertoire sampling spanned the course of chemoradiotherapy. The origin of this receptor is a human donor with HPV-associated anogenital cancer. V and J are TRBV19 and TRBJ2-7; D unresolved. Sequences were derived from tumor tissue, sampled from a patient who underwent chemoradiotherapy. CDR3 residues: CASTFRHGMVHEQYF. The CDR3 DNA sequence: TGTGCCAGTACCTTCCGGCACGGCATGGTCCACGAGCAGTACTTC.